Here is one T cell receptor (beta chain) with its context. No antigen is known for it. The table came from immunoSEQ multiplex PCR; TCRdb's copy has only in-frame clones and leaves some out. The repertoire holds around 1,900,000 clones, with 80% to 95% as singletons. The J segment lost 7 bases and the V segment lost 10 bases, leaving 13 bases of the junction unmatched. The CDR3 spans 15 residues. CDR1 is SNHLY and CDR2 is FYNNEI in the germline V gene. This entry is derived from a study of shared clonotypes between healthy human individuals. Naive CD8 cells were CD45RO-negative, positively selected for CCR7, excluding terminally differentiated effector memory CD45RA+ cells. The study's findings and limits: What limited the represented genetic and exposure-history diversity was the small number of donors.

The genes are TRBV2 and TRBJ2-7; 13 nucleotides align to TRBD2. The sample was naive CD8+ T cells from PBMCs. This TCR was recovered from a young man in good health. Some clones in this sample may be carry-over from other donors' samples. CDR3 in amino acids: CATQWEGLAGVEQYF. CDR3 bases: TGTGCCACCCAATGGGAAGGACTAGCGGGAGTTGAGCAGTACTTC.